This T cell receptor beta chain was sequenced in a study of PD-L1 blockade in urothelial cancer. This CDR3 contains 17 residues. Germline V gene lookup returns CDR1 MGHRA and CDR2 YSYEKL. V lost 2 bases, J lost 7 bases, and 10 bases stayed unmatched. Sequencing used immunoSEQ multiplex PCR; TCRdb keeps in-frame clones, though not all of them. This sample carries approximately 32,000 clones, 75% to 85% of them seen once, and the ten largest clones take roughly 7%. Time point: pretreatment peripheral blood. The material sequenced was PBMCs, taken around atezolizumab (anti-PD-L1) treatment. This receptor was taken from a man between 60 and 75 years old with urothelial cancer. The chain couples TRBV4-1 to TRBJ1-5; 11 bases are a match to TRBD1. The CDR3 nucleotides read TGCGCCAGCAGCCAACCTATAGGACAGGGGGCAGGACAGCCCCAGCATTTT. It codes for CASSQPIGQGAGQPQHF.